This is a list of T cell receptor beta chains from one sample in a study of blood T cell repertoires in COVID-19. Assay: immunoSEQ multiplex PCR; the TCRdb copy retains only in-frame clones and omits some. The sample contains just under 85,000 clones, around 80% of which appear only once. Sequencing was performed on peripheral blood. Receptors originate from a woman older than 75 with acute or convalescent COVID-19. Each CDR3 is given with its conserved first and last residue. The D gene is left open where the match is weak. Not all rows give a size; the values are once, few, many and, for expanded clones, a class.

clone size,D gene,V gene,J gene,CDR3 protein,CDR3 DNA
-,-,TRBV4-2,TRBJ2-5,CASSQDRVGGGRQETQYF,TGTGCCAGCAGCCAAGATAGAGTAGGGGGAGGGCGGCAAGAGACCCAGTACTTC
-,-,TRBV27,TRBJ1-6,CASSFNWESSPLHF,TGTGCCAGCAGTTTCAATTGGGAGAGTTCACCCCTCCACTTT
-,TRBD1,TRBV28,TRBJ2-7,CASSTGQGFYEQYF,TGTGCCAGCAGTACGGGACAGGGCTTTTACGAGCAGTACTTC
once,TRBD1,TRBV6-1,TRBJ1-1,CASSEAGQIEAFF,TGTGCCAGCAGTGAAGCGGGACAGATTGAAGCTTTCTTT
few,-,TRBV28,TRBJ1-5,CASSSGAGGNQPQHF,TGTGCCAGCAGTTCCGGTGCGGGAGGCAATCAGCCCCAGCATTTT
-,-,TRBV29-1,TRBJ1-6,CSVGSGGGSPLHF,TGCAGCGTTGGGTCCGGGGGAGGTTCACCCCTCCACTTT
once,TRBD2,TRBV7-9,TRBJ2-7,CASSRGTSGTEQYF,TGTGCCAGCAGCCGCGGGACTAGCGGGACCGAGCAGTACTTC
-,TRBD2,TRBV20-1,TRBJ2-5,CSASQPAGGQETQYF,TGCAGTGCTAGTCAACCAGCGGGAGGCCAAGAGACCCAGTACTTC
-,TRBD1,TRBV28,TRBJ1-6,CASSPPGGGIPYNSPLHF,TGTGCCAGCAGCCCTCCAGGGGGCGGTATTCCCTATAATTCACCCCTCCACTTT
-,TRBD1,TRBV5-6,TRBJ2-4,CASSLLQGNEDIQYF,TGTGCCAGCAGCCTCCTACAGGGGAATGAGGACATTCAGTACTTC
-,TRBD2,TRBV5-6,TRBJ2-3,CASSLVSGSPDTQYF,TGTGCCAGCAGCTTGGTTAGCGGGAGTCCCGATACGCAGTATTTT
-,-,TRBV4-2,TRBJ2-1,CASSQDQGRAYNEQFF,TGTGCCAGCAGCCAAGATCAGGGGAGAGCCTACAATGAGCAGTTCTTC
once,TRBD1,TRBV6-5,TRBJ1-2,CASSSRDRGFRYTF,TGTGCCAGCAGTTCCCGGGACAGGGGGTTTCGCTACACCTTC
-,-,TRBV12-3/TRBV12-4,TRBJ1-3,CASSFRGNTIYF,TGTGCCAGCAGTTTTCGGGGAAACACCATATATTTT
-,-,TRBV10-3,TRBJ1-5,CAISETVSGQPQHF,TGTGCCATCAGTGAGACAGTCTCGGGGCAGCCCCAGCATTTT
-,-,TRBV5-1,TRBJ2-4,CASSTSNGNIQYF,TGCGCCAGCAGCACGTCCAACGGGAACATTCAGTACTTC
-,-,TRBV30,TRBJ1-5,CAWNPTGANQPQHF,TGTGCCTGGAATCCCACAGGAGCCAATCAGCCCCAGCATTTT
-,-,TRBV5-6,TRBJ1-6,CASSLYRLEYNSPLHF,TGTGCCAGCAGCTTGTACAGGTTGGAATATAATTCACCCCTCCACTTT
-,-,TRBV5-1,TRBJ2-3,CASSLEGGDTQYF,TGCGCCAGCAGCTTGGAAGGCGGAGATACGCAGTATTTT
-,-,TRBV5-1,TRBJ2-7,CASKDSVGSYEQYF,TGCGCCAGCAAGGACAGCGTCGGAAGCTACGAGCAGTACTTC
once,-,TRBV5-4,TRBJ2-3,CASSWGLGTDTQYF,TGTGCCAGCAGCTGGGGACTGGGCACAGATACGCAGTATTTT
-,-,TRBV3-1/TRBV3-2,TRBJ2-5,CASSQEGEVETQYF,TGTGCCAGCAGCCAAGAGGGGGAGGTGGAGACCCAGTACTTC
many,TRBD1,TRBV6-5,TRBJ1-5,CASRRTGRNQPQHF,TGTGCCAGCAGACGGACAGGACGCAATCAGCCCCAGCATTTT
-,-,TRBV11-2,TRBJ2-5,CASSLDWSETQYF,TGTGCCAGCAGCTTAGATTGGAGCGAGACCCAGTACTTC
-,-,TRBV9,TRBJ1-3,CASSVAGNSANTIYF,TGTGCCAGCAGCGTAGCTGGCAATTCTGCAAACACCATATATTTT
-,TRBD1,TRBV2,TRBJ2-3,CASSVWTGADTQYF,TGTGCCAGCAGTGTTTGGACAGGGGCAGATACGCAGTATTTT
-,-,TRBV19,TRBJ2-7,CASSPERMSAEQYF,TGTGCCAGTAGTCCTGAGAGGATGTCGGCCGAGCAGTACTTC
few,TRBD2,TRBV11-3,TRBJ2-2,CASTLGRGIGELFF,TGTGCCAGCACCCTAGGGCGGGGGATAGGGGAGCTGTTTTTT
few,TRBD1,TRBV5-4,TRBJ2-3,CASSSDRDTDTQYF,TGTGCCAGCAGCTCGGACAGGGACACAGATACGCAGTATTTT
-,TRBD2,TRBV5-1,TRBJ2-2,CASSLAGTSGSPGELFF,TGCGCCAGCAGCTTGGCCGGGACTAGCGGGAGTCCCGGGGAGCTGTTTTTT
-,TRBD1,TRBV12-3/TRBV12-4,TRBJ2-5,CASSDRGIAQYF,TGTGCCAGCAGTGACAGGGGGATAGCCCAGTACTTC
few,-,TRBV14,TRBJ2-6,CASSQDEQGRFRANVLTF,TGTGCCAGCAGCCAAGATGAGCAGGGGCGCTTTCGGGCCAACGTCCTGACTTTC
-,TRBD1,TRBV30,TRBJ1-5,CAWGTESNQPQHF,TGTGCCTGGGGGACAGAGAGCAATCAGCCCCAGCATTTT
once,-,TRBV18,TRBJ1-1,CASSPPGGWGTEAFF,TGTGCCAGCTCACCACCAGGGGGATGGGGGACTGAAGCTTTCTTT
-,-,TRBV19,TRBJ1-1,CASRIRGANTEAFF,TGTGCCAGTAGAATACGGGGGGCGAACACTGAAGCTTTCTTT
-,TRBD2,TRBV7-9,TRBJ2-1,CASSSGTSGKNEQFF,TGTGCCAGCAGCTCCGGGACTAGCGGGAAAAATGAGCAGTTCTTC
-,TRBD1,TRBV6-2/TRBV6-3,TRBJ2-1,CASSPQGGLYNEQFF,TGTGCCAGCAGTCCACAGGGGGGACTCTACAATGAGCAGTTCTTC
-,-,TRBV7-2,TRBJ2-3,CASSWGVRADTQYF,TGTGCCAGCAGCTGGGGAGTTCGAGCAGATACGCAGTATTTT
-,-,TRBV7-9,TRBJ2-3,CASSFVRGASTDTQYF,TGTGCCAGCAGCTTTGTGCGGGGCGCTAGCACAGATACGCAGTATTTT
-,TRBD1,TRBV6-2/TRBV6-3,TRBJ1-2,CASSSRTGEIGYTF,TGTGCCAGCAGCAGCAGGACAGGGGAAATCGGCTACACCTTC
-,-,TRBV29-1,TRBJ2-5,CSGSTHPGETQYF,TGCAGCGGCTCGACCCATCCGGGGGAGACCCAGTACTTC
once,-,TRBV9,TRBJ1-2,CASSVSEVRYGYTF,TGTGCCAGCAGCGTGAGCGAAGTGAGGTATGGCTACACCTTC